This T cell receptor beta chain was observed in a study of T cell responses to AZD1222 COVID-19 vaccine. Findings of the study overall: Clonal diversity may have been underestimated, and the donors were mostly white British, with more females than males. Researchers report vaccine-associated CD4 TCRs spanning spike, with dominance at 160-218 and 743-854.

A remark on this clone: Antigen specificity is unknown.

Only in-frame clones appear in the TCRdb table, and some are missing; sequencing was by immunoSEQ multiplex PCR. The sample includes approximately 110,000 clones, 92% seen only once; the top ten take around 8.2%. Germline V gene data show CDR1 as SGHNT and CDR2 as YENEEA. The CDR3 spans 15 residues. J lost 8 bases, V lost 5 bases, and 10 bases had no gene match. This TCR was sampled from an adult who received the AZD1222 COVID-19 vaccine. The chain carries TRBV11-3 and TRBJ2-1; 9 bases match TRBD2. This specimen consisted of peripheral blood, obtained 28 days after the second AZD1222 dose. CDR3 loop: CASSPRGSGRDEQFF. CDR3 nucleotide sequence: TGTGCCAGCAGCCCCCGGGGTAGCGGGAGAGATGAGCAGTTCTTC.